This TCR beta chain comes out of a study of shared clonotypes between healthy human individuals. Study findings and constraints: Shared clonotypes: approximately 4.5% naive CD4, under 4% naive CD8, under 2.5% memory CD4, under 0.45% memory CD8.

Comments on this clone: What it binds is unknown.

The data were produced by immunoSEQ multiplex PCR, yet TCRdb's version contains in-frame clones alone and is incomplete. Seen here are some 2 million clones, about 95% observed once, and the top ten hold around 1.1%. Terminally differentiated effector memory CD45RA+ cells were excluded from the naive CD8 cells, which were CD45RO-negative and positively selected for CCR7. Input material: naive CD8+ T cells sorted from blood. The TCR was taken from a man younger than 35 in good health.

The CDR3 DNA is TGTGCCAGCAGTTTTCTGACAGGCACCTACGAGCAGTACTTC. Its protein product is CASSFLTGTYEQYF. The genes are TRBV27 and TRBJ2-7, with D maybe TRBD1 (6 bases). The germline CDR1 and CDR2 sequences are MNHEY and SMNVEV (reference sequence). V lost 3 bases to trimming and J lost 2 bases, with 11 bases between them. This CDR3 region has 14 residues.